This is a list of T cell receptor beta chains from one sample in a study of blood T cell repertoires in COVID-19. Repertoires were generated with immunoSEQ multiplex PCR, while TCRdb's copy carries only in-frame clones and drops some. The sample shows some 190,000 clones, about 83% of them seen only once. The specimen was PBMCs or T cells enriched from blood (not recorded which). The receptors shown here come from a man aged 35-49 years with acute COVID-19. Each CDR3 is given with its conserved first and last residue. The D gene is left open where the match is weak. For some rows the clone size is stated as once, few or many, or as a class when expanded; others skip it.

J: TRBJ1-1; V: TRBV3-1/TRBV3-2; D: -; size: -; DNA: TGTGCCAGCAGCTCCGTCTCCTTGGAGGCTTTCTTT; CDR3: CASSSVSLEAFF
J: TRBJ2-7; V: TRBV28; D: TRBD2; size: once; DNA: TGTGCCAGCAGTTTCGGCGGGGGTTCGGTCGAGCAGTACTTC; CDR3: CASSFGGGSVEQYF
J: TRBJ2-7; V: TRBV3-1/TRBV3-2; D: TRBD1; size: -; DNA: TGTGCCAGCAGCTCACGGGGTTCCGGGACAGGGAACCCCTACGAGCAGTACTTC; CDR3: CASSSRGSGTGNPYEQYF
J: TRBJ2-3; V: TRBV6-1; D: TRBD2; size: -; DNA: TGTGCCAGCAGTGAAGGGGTGGGGGAGGGTATTTTCACAGATACGCAGTATTTT; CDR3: CASSEGVGEGIFTDTQYF
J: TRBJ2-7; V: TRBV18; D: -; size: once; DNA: TGTGCCAGCTCACCAGAGCGGGTCGCCTACGAGCAGTACTTC; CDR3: CASSPERVAYEQYF
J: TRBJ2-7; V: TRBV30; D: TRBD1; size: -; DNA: TGTGCCTGGGGACAGGTCGCCGAGCAGTACTTC; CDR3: CAWGQVAEQYF
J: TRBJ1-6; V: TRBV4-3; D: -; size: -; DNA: TGCGCCAGCAGCCGGGGGGGAGTAGGTAATTCACCCCTCCACTTT; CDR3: CASSRGGVGNSPLHF
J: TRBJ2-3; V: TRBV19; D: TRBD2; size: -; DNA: TGTGCCAGTAGTATAGGGGATAGCGGGTCGACGCAGTATTTT; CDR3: CASSIGDSGSTQYF
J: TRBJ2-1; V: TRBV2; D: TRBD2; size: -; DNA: TGTGCCAGCAGTGCTAGCGGGAGCTCCTACAATGAGCAGTTCTTC; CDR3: CASSASGSSYNEQFF
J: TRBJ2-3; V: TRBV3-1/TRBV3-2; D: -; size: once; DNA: TGTGCCAGCAGCACCCAGGCGGATACGCAGTATTTT; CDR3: CASSTQADTQYF
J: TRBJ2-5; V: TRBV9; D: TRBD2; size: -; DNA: TGTGCCAGCAGCGTCCGGGGACTAGCGGGAGGCGAGACCCAGTACTTC; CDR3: CASSVRGLAGGETQYF
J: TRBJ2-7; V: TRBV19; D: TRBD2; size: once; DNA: TGTGCCAGTAGTTATAGCGGGAGAAGGGAGCAGTACTTC; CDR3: CASSYSGRREQYF
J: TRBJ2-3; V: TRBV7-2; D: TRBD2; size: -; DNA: TGTGCCAGCAGCTTCCCGGGACTAGTGGGCACAGATACGCAGTATTTT; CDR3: CASSFPGLVGTDTQYF
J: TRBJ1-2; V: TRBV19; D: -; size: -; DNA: TGTGCCAGTAGTATGGGGGGTATCCGTGGCTACACCTTC; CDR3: CASSMGGIRGYTF
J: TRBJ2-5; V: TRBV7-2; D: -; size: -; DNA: TGTGCCAGCAGCTTATTTATGGGCAGACAAGAGACCCAGTACTTC; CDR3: CASSLFMGRQETQYF
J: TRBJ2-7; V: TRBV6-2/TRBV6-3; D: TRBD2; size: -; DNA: TGTGCCAGCAGCAACTCGCGGGAGAATGAGCAGTACTTC; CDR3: CASSNSRENEQYF
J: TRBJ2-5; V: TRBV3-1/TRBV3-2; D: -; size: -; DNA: TGTGCCAGCAGCCCCGTTACTCGAGAGGAGGAGACCCAGTACTTC; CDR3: CASSPVTREEETQYF